The text below deals with one T cell receptor beta chain. Its matching antigen is unknown. V was cut by 3 bases and J by 0 bases, with 10 bases left in between. This CDR3 has 15 amino acids. Germline CDR1 MGHDK, CDR2 SYGVNS. This sample stems from a study of T cell clones after liver transplantation. At the level of the study: A pre-transplant mixed lymphocyte reaction with TCRbeta sequencing defined graft-donor-reactive clones followed in post-transplant blood. HCV positivity affected three of eight recipients; the rest lacked autoimmune or viral indications. Timepoints were pre-transplant, pre-withdrawal, and after withdrawal was completed or failed. Study observations and caveats: Conclusions were preliminary, with small, heterogeneous patient groups.

Only in-frame clones appear in the TCRdb table, and some are missing; sequencing was by immunoSEQ multiplex PCR. In the table there are about 76,000 clones, around 78% of which are singletons. The receptor was derived from a human patient who received a liver transplant. The graft donor may have contributed some T cells. The chain combines TRBV25-1 with TRBJ2-3; D is perhaps TRBD1 (5 bases). Sequencing was performed on CD4+ T cells from blood, taken at the 22-month timepoint. DNA of the CDR3: TGTGCCAGCAGTGACCAACAGGATAGCACAGATACGCAGTATTTT. Its protein is CASSDQQDSTDTQYF.